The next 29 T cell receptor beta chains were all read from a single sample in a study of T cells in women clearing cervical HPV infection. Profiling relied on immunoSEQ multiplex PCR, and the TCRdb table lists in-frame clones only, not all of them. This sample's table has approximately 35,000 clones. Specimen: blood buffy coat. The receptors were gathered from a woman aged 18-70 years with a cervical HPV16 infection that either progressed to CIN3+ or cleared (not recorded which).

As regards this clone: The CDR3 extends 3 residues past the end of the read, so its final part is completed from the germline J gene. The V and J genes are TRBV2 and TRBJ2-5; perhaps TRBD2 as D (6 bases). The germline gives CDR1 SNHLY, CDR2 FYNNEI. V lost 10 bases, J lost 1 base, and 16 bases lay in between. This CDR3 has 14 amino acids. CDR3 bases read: TGTGCCACTAAACCAACTAGCATCCAAGAGACC. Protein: CATKPTSIQET. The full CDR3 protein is CATKPTSIQETQYF.

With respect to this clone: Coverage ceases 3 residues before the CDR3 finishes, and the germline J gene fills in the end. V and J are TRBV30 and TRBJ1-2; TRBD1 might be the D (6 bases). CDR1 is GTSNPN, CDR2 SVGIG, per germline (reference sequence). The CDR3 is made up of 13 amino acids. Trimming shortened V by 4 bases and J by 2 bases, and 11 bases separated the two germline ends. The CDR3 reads CAWKGVENYGYTF. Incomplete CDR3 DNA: TGTGCCTGGAAGGGGGTTGAGAACTATGGC.

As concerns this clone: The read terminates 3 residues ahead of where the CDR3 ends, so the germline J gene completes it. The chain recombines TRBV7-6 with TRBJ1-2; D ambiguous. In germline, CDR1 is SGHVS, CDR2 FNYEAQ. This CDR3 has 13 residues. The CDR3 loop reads CASSSPPSHDYTF. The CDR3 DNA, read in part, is TGTGCCAGCAGCTCCCCCCCAAGCCACGAC.

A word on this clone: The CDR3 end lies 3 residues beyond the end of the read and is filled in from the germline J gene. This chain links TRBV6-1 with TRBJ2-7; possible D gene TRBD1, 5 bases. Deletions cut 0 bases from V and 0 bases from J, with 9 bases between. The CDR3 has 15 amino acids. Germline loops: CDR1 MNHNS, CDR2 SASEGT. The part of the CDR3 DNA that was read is TGTGCCAGCAGTGAAGCCCCAGGGTACTCCTACGAG. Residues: CASSEAPGYSYE. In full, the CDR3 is CASSEAPGYSYEQYF.

The CDR3 sequence is CSVEDSPRSSYEQYF. Incomplete CDR3 DNA: TGCAGCGTTGAAGACAGTCCAAGAAGCTCCTACGAG. This chain connects TRBV29-1 to TRBJ2-7; no reliable D call. The missing CDR3 end, 3 residues past where the read stops, is filled in from the germline J gene. V was clipped by 0 bases and J by 0 bases, with 12 bases between them. The CDR3 length is 15 residues. Germline V gene lookup returns CDR1 SQVTM and CDR2 ANQGSEA.

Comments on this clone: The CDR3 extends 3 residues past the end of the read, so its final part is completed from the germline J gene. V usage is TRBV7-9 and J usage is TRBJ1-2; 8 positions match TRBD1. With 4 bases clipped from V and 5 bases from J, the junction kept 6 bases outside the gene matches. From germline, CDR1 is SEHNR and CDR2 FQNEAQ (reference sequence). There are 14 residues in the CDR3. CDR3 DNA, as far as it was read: TGTGCCAGCAGCTCCGGACAGGGTAATTATGGC. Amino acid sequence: CASSSGQGNYG. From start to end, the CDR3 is CASSSGQGNYGYTF.

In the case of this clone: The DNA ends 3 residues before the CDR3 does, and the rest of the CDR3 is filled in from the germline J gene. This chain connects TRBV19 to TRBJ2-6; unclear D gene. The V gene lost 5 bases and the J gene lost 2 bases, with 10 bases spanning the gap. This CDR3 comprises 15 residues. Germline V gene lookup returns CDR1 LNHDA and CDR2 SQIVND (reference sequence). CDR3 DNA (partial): TGTGCCAGTAGTGAAGCCCGTACTGGGGCCAACGTC. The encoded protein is CASSEARTGANV. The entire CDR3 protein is CASSEARTGANVLTF.

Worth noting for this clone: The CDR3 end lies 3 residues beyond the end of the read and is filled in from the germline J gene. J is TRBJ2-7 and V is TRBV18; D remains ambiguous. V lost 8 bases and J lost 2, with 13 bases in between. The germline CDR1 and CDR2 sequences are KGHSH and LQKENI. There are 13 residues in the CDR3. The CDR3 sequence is CASTPNQAYEQYF. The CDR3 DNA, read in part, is TGTGCCAGCACGCCTAACCAGGCCTACGAG.

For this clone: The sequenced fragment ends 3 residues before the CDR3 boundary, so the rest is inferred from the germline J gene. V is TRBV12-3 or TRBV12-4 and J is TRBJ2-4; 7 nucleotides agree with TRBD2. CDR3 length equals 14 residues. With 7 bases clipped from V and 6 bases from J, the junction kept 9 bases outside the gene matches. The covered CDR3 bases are TGTGCCAGCACCTTCCGAGGGAGGGGAAACATT. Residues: CASTFRGRGNI. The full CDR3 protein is CASTFRGRGNIQYF.

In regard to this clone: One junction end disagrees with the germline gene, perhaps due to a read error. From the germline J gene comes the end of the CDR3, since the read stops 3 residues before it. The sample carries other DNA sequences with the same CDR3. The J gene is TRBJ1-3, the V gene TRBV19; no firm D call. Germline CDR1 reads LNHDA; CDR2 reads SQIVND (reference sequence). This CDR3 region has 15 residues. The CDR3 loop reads CASSNEPARGNTIYF. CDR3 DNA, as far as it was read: TGTGCCAGTAGTAACGAACCCGCGCGGGGAAACACT.

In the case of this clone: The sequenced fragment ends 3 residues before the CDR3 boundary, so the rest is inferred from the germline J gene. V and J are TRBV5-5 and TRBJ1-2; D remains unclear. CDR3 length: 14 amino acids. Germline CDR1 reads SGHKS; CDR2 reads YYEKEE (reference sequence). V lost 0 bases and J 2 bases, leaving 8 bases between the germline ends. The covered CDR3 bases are TGTGCCAGCAGCTTGGAGGGTCGGAACTATGGC. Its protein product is CASSLEGRNYG. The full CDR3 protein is CASSLEGRNYGYTF. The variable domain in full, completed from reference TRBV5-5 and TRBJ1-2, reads DAGVTQSPTHLIKTRGQQVTLRCSPISGHKSVSWYQQVLGQGPQFIFQYYEKEERGRGNFPDRFSARQFPNYSSELNVNALLLGDSALYLCASSLEGRNYGYTFGSGTRLTVV.

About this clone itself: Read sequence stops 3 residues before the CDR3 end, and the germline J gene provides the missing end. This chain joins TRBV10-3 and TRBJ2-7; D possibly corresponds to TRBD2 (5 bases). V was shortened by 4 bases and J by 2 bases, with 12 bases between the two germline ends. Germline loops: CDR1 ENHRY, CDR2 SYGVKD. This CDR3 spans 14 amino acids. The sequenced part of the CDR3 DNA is TGTGCCATCAGTGGAGAGGGCTCTGCCTACGAG. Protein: CAISGEGSAYE. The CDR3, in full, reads CAISGEGSAYEQYF.

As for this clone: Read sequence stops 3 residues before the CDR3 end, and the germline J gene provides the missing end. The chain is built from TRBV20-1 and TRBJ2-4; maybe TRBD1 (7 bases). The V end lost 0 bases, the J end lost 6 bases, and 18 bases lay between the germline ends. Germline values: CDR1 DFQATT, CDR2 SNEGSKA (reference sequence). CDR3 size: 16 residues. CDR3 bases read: TGCAGTGCTAGAGAAGGGGGCGGAGGGGTAGGAAACATT. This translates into CSAREGGGGVGNI. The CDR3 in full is CSAREGGGGVGNIQYF.

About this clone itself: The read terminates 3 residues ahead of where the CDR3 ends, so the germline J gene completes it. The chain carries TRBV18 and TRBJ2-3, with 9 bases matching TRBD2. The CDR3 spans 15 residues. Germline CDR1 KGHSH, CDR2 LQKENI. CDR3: CASSPGGTSNQPQYF. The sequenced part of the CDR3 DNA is TGTGCCAGCTCACCGGGGGGGACTAGCAATCAGCCG.

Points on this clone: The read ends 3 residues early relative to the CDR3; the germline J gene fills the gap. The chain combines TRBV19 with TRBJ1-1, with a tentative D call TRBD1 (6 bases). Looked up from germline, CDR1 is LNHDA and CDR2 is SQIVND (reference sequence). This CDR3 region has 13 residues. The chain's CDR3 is CASSTRDTRQAFF. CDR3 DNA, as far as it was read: TGTGCCAGTAGTACCCGGGACACCCGGCAG.

The CDR3 DNA, read in part, is TGTGCCAGCAGCTTACAAGGGAAGGGGGAGACC. This sequence encodes CASSLQGKGET. The complete CDR3 reads CASSLQGKGETQYF. The V gene is TRBV13, the J gene TRBJ2-5; D is possibly TRBD1 (5 bases). With the read ending 3 residues before the CDR3 end, the germline J gene is used to fill in that end. Germline loops: CDR1 PRHDT, CDR2 FYEKMQ (reference sequence). CDR3 size: 14 residues. V lost 2 bases to trimming and J lost 5 bases, with 12 bases between them.

CDR3 in amino acids: CASSLDLRKTQYF. The DNA read from the CDR3 is TGTGCCAGCAGCTTAGACCTCAGGAAGACG. The V call is TRBV11-2, the J call TRBJ2-3; no clear D. The CDR3 end lies 3 residues beyond the end of the read and is filled in from the germline J gene. The CDR3 is 13 amino acids. From germline, CDR1 is SGHAT and CDR2 FQNNGV.

The CDR3 loop is CASSESGVMHLSQETQYF. The DNA read from the CDR3 is TGTGCCAGCAGTGAATCCGGGGTGATGCATCTATCCCAAGAGACG. The chain recombines TRBV6-1 with TRBJ2-3; TRBD2 is a possible D gene (5 bases). From the germline J gene comes the end of the CDR3, since the read stops 3 residues before it. This CDR3 is 18 amino acids long. Per the germline V gene, CDR1 is MNHNS and CDR2 is SASEGT.

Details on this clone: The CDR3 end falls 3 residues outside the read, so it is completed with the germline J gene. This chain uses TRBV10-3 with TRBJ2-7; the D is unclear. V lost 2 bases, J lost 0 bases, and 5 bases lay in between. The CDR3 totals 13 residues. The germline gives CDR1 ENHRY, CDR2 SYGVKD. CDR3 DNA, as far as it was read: TGTGCCATCAGTGAGCCAGGCTCCTACGAG. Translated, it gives CAISEPGSYE. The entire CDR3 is CAISEPGSYEQYF.

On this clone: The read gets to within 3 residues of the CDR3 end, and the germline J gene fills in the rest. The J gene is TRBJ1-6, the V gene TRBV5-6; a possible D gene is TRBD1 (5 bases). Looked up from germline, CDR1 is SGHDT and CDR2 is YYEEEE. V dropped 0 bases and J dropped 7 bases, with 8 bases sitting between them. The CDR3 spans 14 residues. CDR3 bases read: TGTGCCAGCAGCTTGGGGCAGGGAAATTCACCC. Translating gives CASSLGQGNSP. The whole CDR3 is CASSLGQGNSPLHF.

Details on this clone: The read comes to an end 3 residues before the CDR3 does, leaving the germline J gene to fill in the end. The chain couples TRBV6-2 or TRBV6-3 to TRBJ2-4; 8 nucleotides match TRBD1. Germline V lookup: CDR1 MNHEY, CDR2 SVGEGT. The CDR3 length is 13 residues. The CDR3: CASSQGARQPQYF. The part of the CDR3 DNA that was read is TGTGCCAGCAGTCAGGGGGCGCGGCAGCCT.

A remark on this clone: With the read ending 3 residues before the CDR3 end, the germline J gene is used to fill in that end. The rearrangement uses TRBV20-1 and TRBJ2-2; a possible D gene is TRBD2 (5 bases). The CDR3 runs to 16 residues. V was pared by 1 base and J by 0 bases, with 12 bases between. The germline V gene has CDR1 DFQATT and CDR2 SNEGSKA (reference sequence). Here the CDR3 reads CSARVRGHTNTGELFF. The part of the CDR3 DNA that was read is TGCAGTGCTAGAGTCCGCGGGCACACGAACACCGGGGAG.

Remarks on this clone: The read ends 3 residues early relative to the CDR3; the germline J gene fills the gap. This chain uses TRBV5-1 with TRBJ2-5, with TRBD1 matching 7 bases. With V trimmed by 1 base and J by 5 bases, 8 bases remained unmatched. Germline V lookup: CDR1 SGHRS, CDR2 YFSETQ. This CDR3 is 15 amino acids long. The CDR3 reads CASSLWAGGRETQYF. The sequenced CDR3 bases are TGCGCCAGCAGCTTGTGGGCAGGGGGACGGGAGACC.

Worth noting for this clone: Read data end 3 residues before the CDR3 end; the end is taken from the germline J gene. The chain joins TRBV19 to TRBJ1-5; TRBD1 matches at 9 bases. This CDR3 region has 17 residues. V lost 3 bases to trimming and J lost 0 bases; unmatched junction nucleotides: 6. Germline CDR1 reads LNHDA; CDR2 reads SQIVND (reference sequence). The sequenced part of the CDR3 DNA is TGTGCCAGTAGTATGGGACAGGGTTCACATAGCAATCAGCCC. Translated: CASSMGQGSHSNQP. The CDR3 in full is CASSMGQGSHSNQPQHF.

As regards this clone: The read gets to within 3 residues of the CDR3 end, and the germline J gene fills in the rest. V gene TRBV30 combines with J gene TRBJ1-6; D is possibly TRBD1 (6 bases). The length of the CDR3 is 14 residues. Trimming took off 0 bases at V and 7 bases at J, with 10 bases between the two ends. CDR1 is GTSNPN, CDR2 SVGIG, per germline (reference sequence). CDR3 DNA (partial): TGTGCCTGGAGTGTACCGGACAGAAATTCACCC. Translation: CAWSVPDRNSP. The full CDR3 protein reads CAWSVPDRNSPLHF.

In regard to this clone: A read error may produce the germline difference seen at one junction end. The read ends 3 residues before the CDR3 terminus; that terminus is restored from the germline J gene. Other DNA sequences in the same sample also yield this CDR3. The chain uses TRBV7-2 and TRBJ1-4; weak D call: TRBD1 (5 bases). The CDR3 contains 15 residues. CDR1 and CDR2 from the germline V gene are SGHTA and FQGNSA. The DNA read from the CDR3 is TGTGCCAGCAGCCTAGCGCCAGGGAGTGGTGAAAAA. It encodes CASSLAPGSGEK. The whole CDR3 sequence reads CASSLAPGSGEKLFF.

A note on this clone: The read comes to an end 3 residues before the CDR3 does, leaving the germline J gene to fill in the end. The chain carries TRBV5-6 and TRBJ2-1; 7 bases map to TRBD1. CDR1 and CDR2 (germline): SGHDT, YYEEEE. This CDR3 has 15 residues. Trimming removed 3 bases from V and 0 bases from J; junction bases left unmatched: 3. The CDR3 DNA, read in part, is TGTGCCAGCAGCTGGGACAGAAGCTCCTACAATGAG. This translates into CASSWDRSSYNE. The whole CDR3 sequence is CASSWDRSSYNEQFF.

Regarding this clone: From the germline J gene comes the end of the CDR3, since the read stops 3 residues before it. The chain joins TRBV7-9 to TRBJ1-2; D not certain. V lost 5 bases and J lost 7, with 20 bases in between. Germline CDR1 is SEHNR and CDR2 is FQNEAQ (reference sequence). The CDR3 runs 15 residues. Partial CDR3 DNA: TGTGCCAGCAGCCCGCCTCTCGACACACCAAGTGGC. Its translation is CASSPPLDTPSG. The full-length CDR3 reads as CASSPPLDTPSGYTF.

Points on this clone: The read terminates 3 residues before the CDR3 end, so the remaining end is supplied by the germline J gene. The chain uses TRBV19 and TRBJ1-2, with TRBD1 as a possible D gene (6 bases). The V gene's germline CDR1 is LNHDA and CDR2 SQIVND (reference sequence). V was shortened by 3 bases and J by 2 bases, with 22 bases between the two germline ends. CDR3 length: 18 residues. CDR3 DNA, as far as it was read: TGTGCCAGTAGTATCAAGGGTAGCAGGGGATACCCCAACTATGGC. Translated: CASSIKGSRGYPNYG. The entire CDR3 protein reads CASSIKGSRGYPNYGYTF.